This entry is about one T cell receptor (beta chain). Authors' analysis steps: Amplification of reference gene primers was used by the study to estimate nucleated cell counts. Only in-frame clones appear in the TCRdb table, and some are missing; sequencing was by immunoSEQ multiplex PCR. V, J and clone size reflect that table, while D and trimming were determined from the DNA. The data contain roughly 92,000 clones, around nine tenths of them singletons. These data come from a study of blood T cell repertoires in COVID-19. About the study: Researchers got acute and convalescent COVID-19 samples from the United States, Italy and Spain. T cells, B-cell-depleted T cells, or PBMCs provided the cDNA or gDNA that served as material.

The source of this sequence is a man aged 45-60 years with acute or convalescent COVID-19. Sequencing input: peripheral blood.

This chain's CDR3 is CASSRRGARTEAFF. The DNA of the CDR3 is TGTGCCAGCAGCCGGCGGGGGGCCAGGACTGAAGCTTTCTTT. The chain is built from TRBV5-6 and TRBJ1-1, with D maybe TRBD1 (6 bases). Germline V gene data show CDR1 as SGHDT and CDR2 as YYEEEE. This CDR3 is 14 amino acids long. V was pared by 4 bases and J by 5 bases, with 15 bases between.